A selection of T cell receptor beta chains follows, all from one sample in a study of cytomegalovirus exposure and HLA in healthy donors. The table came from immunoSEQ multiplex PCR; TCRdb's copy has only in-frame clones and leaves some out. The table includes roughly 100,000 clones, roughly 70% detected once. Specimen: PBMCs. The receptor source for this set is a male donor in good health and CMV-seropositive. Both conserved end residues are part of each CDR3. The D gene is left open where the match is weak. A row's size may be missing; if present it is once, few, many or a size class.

CDR3aa: CASSLALPGDRRNTIYF
CDR3nt: TGTGCCAGCAGTTTGGCCCTACCGGGGGATCGGAGAAACACCATATATTTT
j_gene: TRBJ1-3
d_gene: -
abundance: -
len: 17
v_gene: TRBV28

CDR3aa: CASSDSRQGSDTGELFF
CDR3nt: TGTGCCAGCAGTGACTCCCGACAGGGGAGTGACACCGGGGAGCTGTTTTTT
j_gene: TRBJ2-2
d_gene: TRBD1
abundance: -
len: 17
v_gene: TRBV6-4

CDR3aa: CAWSGGDEQYF
CDR3nt: TGTGCCTGGAGCGGGGGAGACGAGCAGTACTTC
j_gene: TRBJ2-7
d_gene: -
abundance: -
len: 11
v_gene: TRBV30

CDR3aa: CASSPTPTGVYEQYF
CDR3nt: TGTGCCAGCAGCCCTACCCCGACAGGGGTCTACGAGCAGTACTTC
j_gene: TRBJ2-7
d_gene: TRBD1
abundance: -
len: 15
v_gene: TRBV28

CDR3aa: CASSLTSGVLETQYF
CDR3nt: TGTGCCAGCAGCTTGACTAGCGGGGTTTTGGAGACCCAGTACTTC
j_gene: TRBJ2-5
d_gene: TRBD2
abundance: -
len: 15
v_gene: TRBV5-6

CDR3aa: CASSLGLTEAFF
CDR3nt: TGTGCCAGCAGTTTAGGCCTCACTGAAGCTTTCTTT
j_gene: TRBJ1-1
d_gene: -
abundance: -
len: 12
v_gene: TRBV28

CDR3aa: CASSYGQVNTEAFF
CDR3nt: TGTGCCAGCAGTTACGGACAAGTGAACACTGAAGCTTTCTTT
j_gene: TRBJ1-1
d_gene: -
abundance: -
len: 14
v_gene: TRBV6-5

CDR3aa: CASSLATAAEQYF
CDR3nt: TGTGCCAGCAGCTTGGCCACCGCGGCCGAGCAGTACTTC
j_gene: TRBJ2-7
d_gene: -
abundance: few
len: 13
v_gene: TRBV5-5

CDR3aa: CASSGGAGGKNEKLFF
CDR3nt: TGTGCCAGCAGTGGGGGGGCGGGGGGAAAGAATGAAAAACTGTTTTTT
j_gene: TRBJ1-4
d_gene: -
abundance: -
len: 16
v_gene: TRBV2

CDR3aa: CASSSPGGYEQYF
CDR3nt: TGTGCCAGCAGCTCCCCGGGGGGCTACGAGCAGTACTTC
j_gene: TRBJ2-7
d_gene: TRBD2
abundance: -
len: 13
v_gene: TRBV5-6

CDR3aa: CASSSRGPTEAFF
CDR3nt: TGTGCCAGCAGCTCTAGGGGGCCAACTGAAGCTTTCTTT
j_gene: TRBJ1-1
d_gene: TRBD1
abundance: once
len: 13
v_gene: TRBV11-1

CDR3aa: CASSDRDRATDTQYF
CDR3nt: TGTGCCAGCAGTGACCGGGACAGGGCCACAGATACGCAGTATTTT
j_gene: TRBJ2-3
d_gene: TRBD1
abundance: few
len: 15
v_gene: TRBV6-1

CDR3aa: CASSPTGASTNEKLFF
CDR3nt: TGTGCCAGCTCACCGACAGGGGCTTCAACTAATGAAAAACTGTTTTTT
j_gene: TRBJ1-4
d_gene: TRBD1
abundance: -
len: 16
v_gene: TRBV18

CDR3aa: CASSYAGNTEAFF
CDR3nt: TGTGCCAGCAGTTACGCAGGGAACACTGAAGCTTTCTTT
j_gene: TRBJ1-1
d_gene: -
abundance: -
len: 13
v_gene: TRBV6-5

CDR3aa: CASSLGATGLTEAFF
CDR3nt: TGTGCCAGCAGCTTGGGGGCAACAGGGTTGACTGAAGCTTTCTTT
j_gene: TRBJ1-1
d_gene: -
abundance: -
len: 15
v_gene: TRBV5-4

CDR3aa: CASSVDRQAQETQYF
CDR3nt: TGTGCCAGCAGCGTAGATAGACAGGCGCAAGAGACCCAGTACTTC
j_gene: TRBJ2-5
d_gene: -
abundance: -
len: 15
v_gene: TRBV9

CDR3aa: CASRGQGESPLHF
CDR3nt: TGTGCCAGCAGGGGACAGGGGGAGTCACCCCTCCACTTT
j_gene: TRBJ1-6
d_gene: TRBD1
abundance: -
len: 13
v_gene: TRBV6-6

CDR3aa: CAISERGGNTEAFF
CDR3nt: TGTGCCATCAGTGAAAGAGGGGGAAACACTGAAGCTTTCTTT
j_gene: TRBJ1-1
d_gene: -
abundance: few
len: 14
v_gene: TRBV10-3

CDR3aa: CASSLATGANEKLFF
CDR3nt: TGCGCCAGCAGCTTGGCGACAGGTGCGAATGAAAAACTGTTTTTT
j_gene: TRBJ1-4
d_gene: -
abundance: -
len: 15
v_gene: TRBV5-1

CDR3aa: CASIKGQGINQPQHF
CDR3nt: TGTGCCAGCATAAAAGGACAGGGGATTAATCAGCCCCAGCATTTT
j_gene: TRBJ1-5
d_gene: -
abundance: -
len: 15
v_gene: TRBV21-1

CDR3aa: CASSRNQGTEAFF
CDR3nt: TGTGCCAGCAGTCGTAACCAGGGGACTGAAGCTTTCTTT
j_gene: TRBJ1-1
d_gene: -
abundance: -
len: 13
v_gene: TRBV6-1

CDR3aa: CASSLSGTRATNEKLFF
CDR3nt: TGTGCCAGCAGCTTATCAGGAACCCGTGCAACTAATGAAAAACTGTTTTTT
j_gene: TRBJ1-4
d_gene: -
abundance: -
len: 17
v_gene: TRBV7-2